A single sample gave rise to the 27 T cell receptor beta chains below, sequenced in a study of T-cell memory formation after mild COVID-19. TCRdb fed the 5' RACE reads into MiXCR, producing one record per CDR3 protein. The repertoire holds fewer than 250,000 distinct CDR3 sequences, with 27% as singletons. The sequencing sample was made of PBMCs or a T cell subset sorted from them (not recorded which). These receptors were obtained from an adult woman who had mild COVID-19 (a few samples of this study predate the infection). Cell type and time point are not known.

This clonotype was observed at least ten times. This chain connects TRBV11-2 to TRBJ2-2; D unresolved. V was trimmed by 6 bases and J by 0 bases, leaving 5 bases between them. CDR3 length equals 13 residues. The germline gives CDR1 SGHAT, CDR2 FQNNGV. As DNA, the CDR3 is TGTGCCAGCAGTCGCACGAACACCGGGGAGCTGTTTTTT. Translation gives CASSRTNTGELFF.

This clonotype has a handful of counts. CDR3 protein: CSAKGTGQAFF. Written as DNA, the CDR3 is TGCAGTGCGAAAGGGACGGGACAAGCTTTCTTT. The chain uses TRBV20-1 and TRBJ1-1; the D gene is possibly TRBD1 (5 bases). Germline V CDR1 and CDR2: DFQATT, SNEGSKA (reference sequence). Trimming stripped 6 bases from V and 9 bases from J, with 14 bases between. The CDR3 spans 11 residues.

This clonotype appeared a few times. The V and J genes are TRBV20-1 and TRBJ2-3; 12 nucleotides agree with TRBD2. After removal of 4 bases from V and 0 bases from J, the junction contained 5 bases not matched to a gene. This CDR3 is built from 16 residues. Germline V CDR1 and CDR2: DFQATT, SNEGSKA (reference sequence). The CDR3 DNA is TGCAGTGCTATCGGACTAGCGGGGCCCAGCACAGATACGCAGTATTTT. It encodes CSAIGLAGPSTDTQYF.

The chain recombines TRBV7-6 with TRBJ1-6; perhaps TRBD1 as D (5 bases). Germline V gene sequence: CDR1 SGHVS, CDR2 FNYEAQ. There are 14 residues in the CDR3. Trimming took 5 bases from V and 11 from J, leaving 16 bases between them. CDR3 loop: CASSPEMGGTPLHF. Here the CDR3 DNA reads TGTGCCAGCAGCCCGGAGATGGGGGGAACACCCCTCCACTTT.

This clonotype was observed a few times. The V and J genes are TRBV6-5 and TRBJ1-2; 11 bases fit TRBD1. The CDR3 consists of 16 residues. The V segment lost 2 bases and the J segment 3 bases; nucleotides outside the gene matches: 5. The germline gives CDR1 MNHEY, CDR2 SVGAGI. The CDR3, as DNA: TGTGCCAGCAGTTACCCGGACAGGGGGCAGGACTATGGCTACACCTTC. Translated: CASSYPDRGQDYGYTF.

This clonotype came up a few times. The V gene is TRBV6-5, the J gene TRBJ2-7, with D perhaps matching TRBD1 or TRBD2 (5 bases each). This CDR3 comprises 18 residues. V was cut by 0 bases and J by 6 bases, with 24 bases left in between. CDR1 is MNHEY and CDR2 is SVGAGI in the germline V gene. The CDR3: CASSYSKRGGRRIREQYF. In DNA form, the CDR3 reads TGTGCCAGCAGTTACTCGAAGAGGGGCGGCAGGCGGATCCGCGAGCAGTACTTC.

The CDR3, as DNA: TGCGCCAGCAGGACTAGCGGGACCTCCTACAATGAGCAGTTCTTC. This gives the protein CASRTSGTSYNEQFF. This chain uses TRBV5-1 with TRBJ2-1; TRBD2 aligns across 11 bases. The germline gives CDR1 SGHRS, CDR2 YFSETQ. With 5 bases clipped from V and 0 bases from J, the junction kept 1 base outside the gene matches. CDR3 length: 15 residues.

This clonotype has only a few counts. The CDR3 sequence is CASSQTLGRGTYNEQFF. In DNA form, the CDR3 reads TGCGCCAGCAGTCAGACCCTGGGGAGGGGGACCTACAATGAGCAGTTCTTC. The chain couples TRBV5-1 to TRBJ2-1, with D perhaps matching TRBD2 (7 bases). Between the trimmed V and J ends, which lost 5 bases and 2 bases, there was a span of 20 bases. CDR3 length equals 17 residues. Germline V gene sequence: CDR1 SGHRS, CDR2 YFSETQ. The full variable domain, completed using reference TRBV5-1 and TRBJ2-1, is KAGVTQTPRYLIKTRGQQVTLSCSPISGHRSVSWYQQTPGQGLQFLFEYFSETQRNKGNFPGRFSGRQFSNSRSEMNVSTLELGDSALYLCASSQTLGRGTYNEQFFGPGTRLTVL.

The rearrangement links TRBV9 to TRBJ1-1; TRBD1 might be the D (6 bases). The CDR3 is 14 residues long. Germline-derived CDR1 and CDR2 are SGDLS and YYNGEE. V was trimmed by 3 bases and J by 3 bases, leaving 12 bases between them. The CDR3 sequence: CASSAGVTDTEAFF. The CDR3 coding sequence is TGTGCCAGCAGCGCAGGGGTCACGGACACTGAAGCTTTCTTT.

This clonotype showed up just a few times. The V gene is TRBV29-1, the J gene TRBJ1-4; 9 nucleotides match TRBD1. Germline CDR1 SQVTM, CDR2 ANQGSEA. Trimming took 6 bases from V and 8 from J; bases not matched to a gene: 4. This CDR3 comprises 12 residues. The CDR3 loop is CSVVDRGEKLFF. The CDR3 nucleotides are TGCAGCGTCGTCGACAGGGGGGAAAAACTGTTTTTT.

CDR3 amino acids: CASSLYFRDSNYGYTF. The CDR3 DNA is TGTGCCAGCAGCCTTTATTTTAGGGATTCTAACTATGGCTACACCTTC. This chain links TRBV7-6 with TRBJ1-2; D remains ambiguous. Trimming stripped 5 bases from V and 0 bases from J, with 16 bases between. The CDR3 length is 16 residues. The germline V gene has CDR1 SGHVS and CDR2 FNYEAQ.

This clonotype was counted a few times. This chain joins TRBV9 and TRBJ1-2; TRBD1 matches at 7 bases. The CDR3 length is 14 residues. Trimming at V came to 4 bases and at J to 8 bases, leaving 11 bases not matched to a gene. The germline gives CDR1 SGDLS, CDR2 YYNGEE. Written as DNA, the CDR3 is TGTGCCAGCAGCTCCAGACAGGGTATGGACGGCTACACCTTC. Protein sequence: CASSSRQGMDGYTF. The full variable domain, completed using reference TRBV9 and TRBJ1-2, is DSGVTQTPKHLITATGQRVTLRCSPRSGDLSVYWYQQSLDQGLQFLIQYYNGEERAKGNILERFSAQQFPDLHSELNLSSLELGDSALYFCASSSRQGMDGYTFGSGTRLTVV.

J is TRBJ2-7 and V is TRBV7-9; D is unclear. CDR1 is SEHNR, CDR2 FQNEAQ, per germline (reference sequence). Trimming shortened V by 1 base and J by 0 bases, and 7 bases separated the two germline ends. The CDR3 is made up of 14 amino acids. CDR3 in DNA: TGTGCCAGCAGCTTAGATGGGGTCTCCTACGAGCAGTACTTC. Amino acid sequence: CASSLDGVSYEQYF.

The chain combines TRBV5-1 with TRBJ2-7; D is perhaps TRBD1 (6 bases). The germline V gene encodes CDR1 SGHRS and CDR2 YFSETQ. V was shortened by 7 bases and J by 1 base, with 15 bases between the two germline ends. The CDR3 is made up of 14 amino acids. The CDR3 protein is CASGNLDSSYEQYF. In nucleotides, the CDR3 is TGCGCCAGCGGAAACCTGGACAGTTCCTACGAGCAGTACTTC. Full variable domain (rest looked up from reference TRBV5-1 and TRBJ2-7): KAGVTQTPRYLIKTRGQQVTLSCSPISGHRSVSWYQQTPGQGLQFLFEYFSETQRNKGNFPGRFSGRQFSNSRSEMNVSTLELGDSALYLCASGNLDSSYEQYFGPGTRLTVT.

The V and J genes are TRBV7-8 and TRBJ1-4, with a tentative D call TRBD1 (6 bases). This CDR3 is built from 15 residues. The germline V gene encodes CDR1 SGHVS and CDR2 FQNEAQ. V lost 5 bases and J lost 8, with 18 bases in between. The CDR3 loop reads CASSEGGGIGEKLFF. CDR3 DNA sequence: TGTGCCAGCAGCGAAGGAGGGGGGATTGGGGAAAAACTGTTTTTT. The variable domain in full, with the rest retrieved from reference TRBV7-8 and TRBJ1-4, is GAGVSQSPRYKVAKRGQDVALRCDPISGHVSLFWYQQALGQGPEFLTYFQNEAQLDKSGLPSDRFFAERPEGSVSTLKIQRTQQEDSAVYLCASSEGGGIGEKLFFGSGTQLSVL.

This clonotype was seen repeatedly, ten times or more. The chain uses TRBV6-1 and TRBJ1-5; 8 nucleotides agree with TRBD1. This CDR3 has 13 residues. Unmatched junction bases numbered 1, after V lost 5 bases and J lost 4 bases. The germline CDR1 and CDR2 sequences are MNHNS and SASEGT. The CDR3 DNA is TGTGCCAGCAGTCGACAGGGGAATCAGCCCCAGCATTTT. Protein: CASSRQGNQPQHF.

The rearrangement links TRBV7-2 to TRBJ2-5; unclear D gene. Trimming shortened V by 3 bases and J by 5 bases, and 22 bases separated the two germline ends. The germline V gene has CDR1 SGHTA and CDR2 FQGNSA. The CDR3 loop spans 17 amino acids. The CDR3 DNA reads as TGTGCCAGCAGCTTCCGCCCCCGAGCCCTGTTGAGGGAGACCCAGTACTTC. This gives the protein CASSFRPRALLRETQYF.

The chain has TRBV7-2 and TRBJ2-5; 10 bases map to TRBD1. Germline V gives CDR1 SGHTA, CDR2 FQGNSA. The CDR3 loop spans 17 amino acids. The J segment lost 5 bases and the V segment lost 2 bases, leaving 11 bases of the junction unmatched. In DNA form, the CDR3 reads TGTGCCAGCAGCTTACCGACAGGGGGCGATAAGATGGAGACCCAGTACTTC. Protein product: CASSLPTGGDKMETQYF.

DNA for the CDR3: TGTGCCAGCAGCTTGACCGGGGGGAGCCTCAGCACAGATACGCAGTATTTT. It translates to CASSLTGGSLSTDTQYF. The chain employs TRBV5-6 and TRBJ2-3, with 7 bases that match TRBD2. From germline, CDR1 is SGHDT and CDR2 YYEEEE. V shed 1 base and J 0 bases; nucleotides not matched to a gene: 8. The CDR3 length is 17 residues.

This clonotype came up many times. J is TRBJ2-7 and V is TRBV3-1; weak D call: TRBD2 (6 bases). This CDR3 is 13 amino acids long. Trimming took off 10 bases at V and 4 bases at J, with 17 bases between the two ends. CDR1 LGHDT and CDR2 YNNKEL come from the germline V gene (reference sequence). Here the CDR3 reads CATGFAGRYEQYF. CDR3 nucleotides: TGTGCCACCGGCTTTGCGGGGCGTTACGAGCAGTACTTC.

This rearrangement joins TRBV3-1 to TRBJ1-1, with unresolved D. Per the germline V gene, CDR1 is LGHDT and CDR2 is YNNKEL (reference sequence). V was shortened by 7 bases and J by 0 bases, with 12 bases between the two germline ends. The CDR3 loop spans 14 amino acids. Here the CDR3 reads CASNTQGMNTEAFF. DNA for the CDR3: TGTGCCAGCAACACGCAAGGCATGAACACTGAAGCTTTCTTT.

This clonotype was seen only a few times. The CDR3 DNA is TGCAGCGTTGGAGGGGTCTCCTACAATGAGCAGTTCTTC. Translated: CSVGGVSYNEQFF. The J gene is TRBJ2-1, the V gene TRBV29-1, with D perhaps given as TRBD1 or TRBD2 (5 bases each). CDR3 size: 13 residues. Trimming pared 4 bases from V and 0 bases from J, leaving 7 bases between. Germline values: CDR1 SQVTM, CDR2 ANQGSEA.

This clonotype was counted only a few times. The V and J genes are TRBV21-1 and TRBJ2-7. TRBV21-1 is recorded as a pseudogene. The CDR3 is 9 amino acids. CDR3 protein: CASSNEQYF. DNA for the CDR3: TGTGCCAGCAGCAACGAGCAGTACTTC.

This clonotype was detected a few times. The DNA for the CDR3 is TGTGCCAGTAGTGCGGGACTAGCGCCCCAAGAGACCCAGTACTTC. This translates into CASSAGLAPQETQYF. This chain connects TRBV19 to TRBJ2-5, with TRBD2 matching over 10 bases. In germline, CDR1 is LNHDA, CDR2 SQIVND (reference sequence). CDR3 size: 15 residues. Germline trimming cut 5 bases from V and 1 base from J; bases unmatched to any gene: 4.

The CDR3, as DNA: TGTGCCAGCAGAACGGGCGGCAGTGGTCCGGGCTACACCTTC. Protein sequence: CASRTGGSGPGYTF. The gene calls are TRBV6-2 or TRBV6-3 and TRBJ1-2; D ambiguous. The CDR3 runs to 14 residues. V was clipped by 6 bases and J by 8 bases, with 19 bases between them. Per the germline V gene, CDR1 is MNHEY and CDR2 is SVGEGT.

This clonotype has just a few counts. The V gene is TRBV6-5, the J gene TRBJ2-4, with D unresolved. The CDR3 totals 14 residues. Germline loops: CDR1 MNHEY, CDR2 SVGAGI. V was pared by 8 bases and J by 0 bases, with 11 bases between. The CDR3 DNA is TGTGCCAGCTCACGAACCGGAGCCAAAAACATTCAGTACTTC. This translates into CASSRTGAKNIQYF.

This chain uses TRBV2 with TRBJ2-7, with TRBD2 matching over 7 bases. CDR3 length equals 14 residues. V gave up 6 bases and J gave up 5 bases; unmatched junction bases: 10. The V gene's germline CDR1 is SNHLY and CDR2 FYNNEI. CDR3 protein: CASRHLAGAHEQYF. The CDR3 DNA reads TGTGCCAGCAGACACCTGGCGGGAGCGCACGAGCAGTACTTC.